This TCR beta chain was obtained from a study of T cells in localized non-small cell lung cancer (dated by TCRdb to between 2020 and 2021). For the study in its entirety: The study analyzed T cell repertoires of a few hundred early-stage NSCLC patients, comparing tumors and uninvolved tumor-adjacent lungs. The cohort consisted of 200 to 250 treatment-naive NSCLC patients whose localized lung tumors had been resected. NSCLC patients had a mean age of approximately 66 years, and about 140 were male and 85 to 110 female. Study-wide conclusions, independent of this receptor: A median of approximately 55 of the top 100 tumor clones were detected in paired uninvolved adjacent lung, and 28 of these tumor clones were also found among the top 100 clones of the paired uninvolved adjacent lung. Since the design was exploratory, TCR variables were selected using unadjusted p-values with no false-discovery rate correction. Multi-region tumor sequencing was not performed, so intratumor heterogeneity could not be excluded. Longer overall survival was associated with higher blood T cell density, whereas shorter survival was associated with higher adjacent-lung clonality. Uninvolved tumor-adjacent lung showed the highest T cell clonality, higher than tumor, which suggests more focused antigenic responses in the uninvolved tumor-adjacent lung.

In the case of this clone: The antigen it binds to is not known. No qualities accompany the bases; no much larger clone lies one base away.

The CDR3 measures 12 amino acids from cysteine to phenylalanine. The DNA shown is the 36-base CDR3, in frame from base 1. CDR1 and CDR2 are drawn from the germline V gene (reference sequence): GTSNPN, SVGIG. The junction carries 4 bases between V and J, which are trimmed by 1 base and 6 bases respectively. The immunoSEQ Assay was used to sequence TCR beta CDR3 regions from DNA. On the study's bioinformatics: To compute T cell density, TCR beta template counts were normalized to usable DNA, which was estimated by amplifying housekeeping genes. Richness was estimated with the preseqR package, extrapolating to 400,000 templates for PBMC samples and 120,000 templates for tissue samples. Clonality was defined as one minus Pielou's evenness. Tissue-enriched TCRs were identified by differential abundance testing using productive amino-acid clonotypes, minimum total count 5 and alpha 0.1. The Jaccard Index and the Morisita Overlap Index were used to measure how much the repertoires overlapped between compartments. GLIPH grouped TCR beta CDR3s together with public tetramer-defined viral CDR3s, and a viral motif had to include at least three viral sequences and show V-gene enrichment. Held by TCRdb, this immuneACCESS table contains in-frame sequences only and omits some clones. Under half of the omission traces to an unresolved V gene where checked; the cause of the rest is unknown. The V and J calls and clone size come from that table; D and trimming were worked out from the DNA. This sample holds 1,400 to 1,500 clones; roughly 24% were observed only once. About 8.3% of the sample is held by the ten biggest clonotypes.

Two independent pathologists confirmed that the uninvolved adjacent lung, which was taken at least 2 cm from the tumor margin, was free of atypia. At diagnosis, peripheral blood, uninvolved tumor-adjacent lung and tumor were collected and were preserved as a mix of fresh-frozen and FFPE material. The receptor chain draws on TRBV30 and TRBJ1-6; a confident D gene designation cannot be given. The TCR was taken from a man aged 18-55 years with stage II lung adenocarcinoma. Sample: normal lung tissue next to the tumor, taken before any cancer treatment. The nucleotides read TGTGCCTGGAGTGACATTAATTCACCCCTCCACTTT. Translated, this gives CAWSDINSPLHF.